This TCR beta chain was captured in a study of CD8+CD57+ T cells in acquired aplastic anemia. Background on the study: DNA recovered from sorted CD4+ and CD8+ cells had a mean of around 3.2 ug. Read counts for CD4+ cells (from healthy donors) averaged around 10 million.

Study conclusions and caveats: Patients and controls shared roughly 28 CD8+ CDR3 sequences, which appeared highly expressed in patients and within their immunodominant clones. Patients and healthy controls showed no significant CD8+ Simpson's diversity difference.

Researchers used genomic DNA as the template to profile TCR beta VDJ and CDR3. In TCRdb, the reads were re-called with MiXCR into one record per CDR3 protein. The sample has 190,000 or so distinct CDR3 sequences; over 55% are singletons. This clonotype was counted at least ten times. Its antigen is undetermined. This CDR3 spans 15 amino acids. Germline lookup yields CDR1 SNHLY and CDR2 FYNNEI. Trimming took off 6 bases at V and 3 bases at J, with 18 bases between the two ends. The chain recombines TRBV2 with TRBJ2-7; D perhaps matches TRBD2 (6 bases). The source of this sequence is a human donor in good health. Material: sorted CD4+, CD8+, or CD8+CD57+ T cells (not recorded which) from PBMCs. For the CDR3, the DNA is TGTGCCAGCAGCGGGACTCCTAATGATTACTACGAGCAGTACTTC. Protein: CASSGTPNDYYEQYF.